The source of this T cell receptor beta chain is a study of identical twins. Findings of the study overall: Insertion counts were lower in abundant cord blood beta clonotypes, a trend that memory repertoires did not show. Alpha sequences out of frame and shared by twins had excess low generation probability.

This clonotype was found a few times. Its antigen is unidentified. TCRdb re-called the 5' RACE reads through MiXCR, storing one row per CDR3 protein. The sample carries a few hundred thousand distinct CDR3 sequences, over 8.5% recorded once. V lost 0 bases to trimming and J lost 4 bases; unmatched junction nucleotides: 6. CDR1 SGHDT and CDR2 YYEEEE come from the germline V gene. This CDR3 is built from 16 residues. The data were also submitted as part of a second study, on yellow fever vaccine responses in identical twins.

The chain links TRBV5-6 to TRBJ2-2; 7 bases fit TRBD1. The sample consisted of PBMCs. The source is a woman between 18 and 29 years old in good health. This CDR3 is CASSLGLPGGTGELFF. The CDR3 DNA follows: TGTGCCAGCAGCTTGGGACTCCCAGGGGGCACCGGGGAGCTGTTTTTT.